This TCR beta chain is from a study of regulatory T cells in long-lasting Graves disease. This clonotype was counted many times. The time point here: persistent/refractory GD, antithyroid drugs over 5 years with positive TRAb. From PBMCs, RNA was extracted and then used to make the TCR library. CDR3-region Arm-PCR and iRepertoire HTBI primers produced the TCR beta libraries. TCRdb reprocessed the multiplex PCR reads with MiXCR, giving one entry per CDR3 protein. The data show some 430,000 distinct CDR3 sequences, around a fifth seen once. Trimming left V 5 bases short and J 0 bases short, with 14 bases between. From germline, CDR1 is SGHVS and CDR2 FQNEAQ. There are 15 residues in the CDR3.

Sequenced here: peripheral blood mononuclear cells (PBMCs), sampled when the disease was refractory, from a patient treated with antithyroid drugs. The TCR comes from a female donor with Graves disease. The V call is TRBV7-8, the J call TRBJ2-7, with D possibly being TRBD1 (5 bases). The CDR3 is CASSVGQGYSYEQYF. In DNA form, the CDR3 reads TGTGCCAGCAGCGTCGGTCAGGGTTACTCCTACGAGCAGTACTTC. Filled out from reference TRBV7-8 and TRBJ2-7, the complete variable domain reads GAGVSQSPRYKVAKRGQDVALRCDPISGHVSLFWYQQALGQGPEFLTYFQNEAQLDKSGLPSDRFFAERPEGSVSTLKIQRTQQEDSAVYLCASSVGQGYSYEQYFGPGTRLTVT.